Following are 22 T cell receptor beta chains from one sample sequenced in a study of blood T cell repertoires in COVID-19. Repertoires were generated with immunoSEQ multiplex PCR, while TCRdb's copy carries only in-frame clones and drops some. The profile shows 95,000 to 150,000 clones, 70% to 80% of them singletons. The sample comprised peripheral blood. All receptors derive from a man in his forties with active or convalescent COVID-19.

The chain links TRBV7-9 to TRBJ1-2; 8 positions match TRBD1. CDR3 length: 15 amino acids. V was clipped by 5 bases and J by 7 bases; unmatched bases: 12. Germline V gene sequence: CDR1 SEHNR, CDR2 FQNEAQ (reference sequence). CDR3 amino acids: CASSVGVTGAFGYTF. The CDR3 DNA reads as TGTGCCAGCAGCGTGGGGGTGACAGGGGCGTTTGGCTACACCTTC.

This clone came up a few times. Other DNA sequences in this specimen translate into the identical CDR3. The V and J genes are TRBV21-1 and TRBJ2-2; TRBD2 is taken as the D call from the table, unchecked against the DNA. TRBV21-1 is a listed pseudogene. The CDR3 totals 17 residues. CDR3 nucleotides: TGTGCCAGCCGAAAACTCGCGGGGGGGCTCGGATGCGGGGAGCTGTTTTTT. It yields the protein CASRKLAGGLGCGELFF.

The chain joins TRBV7-9 to TRBJ2-7; weak D call: TRBD2 (6 bases). V lost 5 bases, J lost 7 bases, and 9 bases lay in between. The CDR3 totals 11 residues. Germline V gene sequence: CDR1 SEHNR, CDR2 FQNEAQ (reference sequence). The CDR3 loop is CASSLGLEQYF. Written as DNA, the CDR3 is TGTGCCAGCAGCCTGGGACTTGAGCAGTACTTC.

This clone was seen more than once but under ten times. The chain employs TRBV7-2 and TRBJ1-5; 11 bases agree with TRBD1. Germline-derived CDR1 and CDR2 are SGHTA and FQGNSA. This CDR3 region has 15 residues. V shed 4 bases, J shed 7 bases, and the junction held 6 bases outside the gene matches. Here the CDR3 reads CASSSRDRGYQPQHF. The CDR3 DNA follows: TGTGCCAGCAGCTCCCGGGACAGGGGGTACCAGCCCCAGCATTTT.

The rearrangement joins TRBV2 to TRBJ1-3; D not resolved. CDR1 and CDR2 (germline): SNHLY, FYNNEI. V was clipped by 2 bases and J by 0 bases, with 8 bases between them. This CDR3 comprises 15 residues. The CDR3, as DNA: TGTGCCAGCAGTGAAAACAGAATCTCTGGAAACACCATATATTTT. It is translated as CASSENRISGNTIYF.

This clone was observed a single time. CDR3 residues: CASSPRGYSPLHF. CDR3 nucleotides: TGTGCCAGCAGCCCAAGGGGGTATTCACCCCTCCACTTT. V and J are TRBV5-8 and TRBJ1-6, with D tentatively TRBD1 (6 bases). The CDR3 spans 13 residues. Trimming took off 4 bases at V and 8 bases at J, with 10 bases between the two ends. Per the germline V gene, CDR1 is SGHTS and CDR2 is YDEGEE.

This clone was detected once. V and J are TRBV5-1 and TRBJ2-3, with D perhaps TRBD1 (5 bases). Germline V gene sequence: CDR1 SGHRS, CDR2 YFSETQ. The CDR3 covers 15 residues. With 0 bases removed from V and 2 bases from J, the gap between germline ends came to 10 bases. The CDR3 spells CASSLEGIYTDTQYF. The CDR3, as DNA: TGCGCCAGCAGCTTGGAGGGGATTTACACAGATACGCAGTATTTT.

This clone was recorded once. V gene TRBV5-8 combines with J gene TRBJ1-3; 7 bases are shared with TRBD1. Germline CDR1 SGHTS, CDR2 YDEGEE. V was pared by 1 base and J by 2 bases, with 3 bases of the junction left unmatched. The CDR3 spans 15 residues. CDR3 nucleotide sequence: TGTGCCAGCAGCTTGTGGGACAGAACTGGAAACACCATATATTTT. The encoded protein is CASSLWDRTGNTIYF.

The sample holds one count of this clone. This CDR3 is also generated by other DNA sequences in the sample. The chain joins TRBV27 to TRBJ2-7; 7 nucleotides align to TRBD1. With V trimmed by 2 bases and J by 4 bases, 2 bases remained unmatched. The CDR3 length is 13 residues. Germline assignment: CDR1 MNHEY and CDR2 SMNVEV (reference sequence). The CDR3 sequence is CASSLNRGYEQYF. Written as DNA, the CDR3 is TGTGCCAGCAGTTTAAACAGGGGTTACGAGCAGTACTTC.

V is TRBV9 and J is TRBJ2-1; the match to TRBD2 covers 8 bases. Germline V gene sequence: CDR1 SGDLS, CDR2 YYNGEE. V shed 0 bases, J shed 4 bases, and the junction held 6 bases outside the gene matches. This CDR3 spans 16 amino acids. The CDR3 DNA follows: TGTGCCAGCAGCGTAGGTTTACTAGCGGCATACAATGAGCAGTTCTTC. Translating it yields CASSVGLLAAYNEQFF.

This clone was counted ten times or more. The gene calls are TRBV5-1 and TRBJ1-6, with TRBD1 as a possible D gene (6 bases). Trimming pared 4 bases from V and 10 bases from J, leaving 18 bases between. Germline V gene sequence: CDR1 SGHRS, CDR2 YFSETQ. This CDR3 contains 15 residues. The CDR3 sequence is CASSLDDRRGSPLHF. CDR3 nucleotide sequence: TGCGCCAGCAGCCTAGACGACAGGCGAGGGTCACCCCTCCACTTT.

This rearrangement joins TRBV14 to TRBJ2-2, with unresolved D. Germline CDR1 reads SGHDN; CDR2 reads FVKESK. V gave up 4 bases and J gave up 1 base, with 19 bases separating them. The CDR3 has 18 amino acids. In DNA, the CDR3 is TGTGCCAGCAGCCGCACGAATTTCCGGCCGGGGAACACCGGGGAGCTGTTTTTT. Amino acid sequence: CASSRTNFRPGNTGELFF.

The chain uses TRBV28 and TRBJ1-2; D is undetermined. With 2 bases removed from V and 4 bases from J, the gap between germline ends came to 5 bases. The CDR3 has 12 amino acids. Germline V gives CDR1 MDHEN, CDR2 SYDVKM. The CDR3 DNA reads TGTGCCAGCAGTTTAACTGGCTATGGCTACACCTTC. This encodes CASSLTGYGYTF.

Comment on this clone: This CDR3 is also generated by other DNA sequences in the sample. The genes are TRBV2 and TRBJ2-7, with a possible D match to TRBD1 (6 bases). The CDR3 has 12 residues. Germline CDR1 and CDR2: SNHLY and FYNNEI. Deletions cut 9 bases from V and 0 bases from J, with 9 bases between. The CDR3 DNA follows: TGTGCCAGTCGGGACAACTCCTACGAGCAGTACTTC. Translation: CASRDNSYEQYF.

V and J are TRBV30 and TRBJ1-6, with a possible D match to TRBD1 (5 bases). The CDR3 is made up of 12 amino acids. CDR1 is GTSNPN and CDR2 is SVGIG in the germline V gene (reference sequence). Trimming shortened V by 3 bases and J by 13 bases, and 13 bases separated the two germline ends. The CDR3 reads CAWRGQGWPLHF. The DNA of the CDR3 is TGTGCCTGGAGGGGTCAGGGTTGGCCCCTCCACTTT.

This chain uses TRBV18 with TRBJ1-1, with 8 bases identical to TRBD1. This CDR3 region has 16 residues. The J segment lost 2 bases and the V segment lost 5 bases, leaving 10 bases of the junction unmatched. Germline V gene sequence: CDR1 KGHSH, CDR2 LQKENI. Here the CDR3 reads CASSTGGFGVNTEAFF. The CDR3 bases are TGTGCCAGCTCAACAGGGGGTTTTGGGGTTAACACTGAAGCTTTCTTT. Filled out from reference TRBV18 and TRBJ1-1, the complete variable domain reads NAGVMQNPRHLVRRRGQEARLRCSPMKGHSHVYWYRQLPEEGLKFMVYLQKENIIDESGMPKERFSAEFPKEGPSILRIQQVVRGDSAAYFCASSTGGFGVNTEAFFGQGTRLTVV.

Here the CDR3 DNA reads TGTGCCAGCAGCTCCGAAGCCAATACCTTCTACGAGCAGTACTTC. Protein sequence: CASSSEANTFYEQYF. The chain carries TRBV11-2 and TRBJ2-7; D is unresolved. Germline CDR1 and CDR2: SGHAT and FQNNGV. V was cut by 4 bases and J by 3 bases, with 16 bases left in between. This CDR3 is built from 15 residues.

The chain carries TRBV9 and TRBJ1-1; maybe TRBD1 (5 bases). CDR3 length: 14 residues. From germline, CDR1 is SGDLS and CDR2 YYNGEE. The V gene lost 0 bases and the J gene lost 4 bases, with 10 bases spanning the gap. In nucleotides, the CDR3 is TGTGCCAGCAGCGTAGGTTGGGGGGTCACTGAAGCTTTCTTT. Its translation is CASSVGWGVTEAFF.

CDR3 sequence (DNA): TGTGCCAGCAGCTTAAGGGACAGGGGCAATTATCAGCCCCAGCATTTT. This codes for CASSLRDRGNYQPQHF. The chain recombines TRBV5-6 with TRBJ1-5; 10 bases agree with TRBD1. This CDR3 is built from 16 residues. Germline lookup yields CDR1 SGHDT and CDR2 YYEEEE. V gave up 2 bases and J gave up 5 bases; unmatched junction bases: 7.

In its sample, this clone was seen a few times. V and J are TRBV28 and TRBJ1-6, with 9 bases that match TRBD1. With 5 bases clipped from V and 2 bases from J, the junction kept 10 bases outside the gene matches. Germline V CDR1 and CDR2: MDHEN, SYDVKM. This CDR3 has 18 amino acids. The CDR3 DNA is TGTGCCAGCAGTCCACTGACAGGGGGAATGGCCTATAATTCACCCCTCCACTTT. Translation gives CASSPLTGGMAYNSPLHF.

The rearrangement links TRBV7-3 to TRBJ1-1; 7 bases are a match to TRBD1. CDR1 and CDR2 (germline): SGHTA, FQGTGA. Trimming removed 2 bases from V and 3 bases from J; junction bases left unmatched: 0. CDR3 length: 13 amino acids. The DNA for the CDR3 is TGTGCCAGCAGCTTAGACAGGGACACTGAAGCTTTCTTT. It yields the protein CASSLDRDTEAFF.

The chain recombines TRBV3-1 (or the pseudogene TRBV3-2) with TRBJ2-1; 8 positions agree with TRBD2. The germline V gene encodes CDR1 LGHDT and CDR2 YNNKEL (reference sequence). This CDR3 region has 16 residues. J lost 4 bases, V lost 3 bases, and 8 bases had no gene match. In nucleotides, the CDR3 is TGTGCCAGCAGCCACCCTCGGGCGGGAGGTTACAATGAGCAGTTCTTC. Its translation: CASSHPRAGGYNEQFF.